Listed below are T cell receptor beta chains from one sample, sequenced in a study of regulatory T cells in long-lasting Graves disease. A single record per CDR3 protein comes from TCRdb applying MiXCR to the multiplex PCR reads. There are around 460,000 distinct CDR3 sequences in the sample; around a fifth occur only once, and 13% lies in the top ten. Sample: peripheral blood mononuclear cells (PBMCs), taken when the disease was refractory, from a patient treated with antithyroid drugs. These receptors all stem from a female donor with Graves disease. Both conserved end residues are part of each CDR3. Fields, in order: clone size, D gene, V gene, J gene, CDR3 DNA, CDR3 protein. The D gene is left open where the match is weak. Where a row states a size, it is once, few, many or the class of an expanded clone; other rows omit it.

few,.,TRBV11-3,TRBJ2-7,TGTGCCAGCACCTGGAGAACAGGGCTGGGCGAGCAGTACTTC,CASTWRTGLGEQYF
few,TRBD1,TRBV5-5,TRBJ1-5,TGTGCCAGCAGCTTCGGGACAGGGGTCAATCAGCCCCAGCATTTT,CASSFGTGVNQPQHF
many,.,TRBV7-3,TRBJ1-2,TGTGCCAGCAGCTCCCCCCGACCTAACAACTATGGCTACACCTTC,CASSSPRPNNYGYTF
.,.,TRBV5-1,TRBJ1-4,TGCGCCAGCAGCCTCCCCAACTTAGACAGCCGTAATGAAAAACTGTTTTTT,CASSLPNLDSRNEKLFF
few,.,TRBV20-1,TRBJ2-5,TGCAGTGCTCCCAGGACCCGTACCCAAGAGACCCAGTACTTC,CSAPRTRTQETQYF
.,TRBD1,TRBV20-1,TRBJ1-2,TGCAGTGAGGGACAGGGTGAGAATGGCTACACCTTC,CSEGQGENGYTF
few,.,TRBV9,TRBJ2-7,TGTGCCAGCAGCGTGGGACCGGGACAATCCTACGAGCAGTACTTC,CASSVGPGQSYEQYF
many,TRBD1,TRBV7-6,TRBJ2-7,TGTGCCAGCAGCCAAACGACAGGGTACCCCTACGAGCAGTACTTC,CASSQTTGYPYEQYF
many,.,TRBV7-9,TRBJ1-1,TGTGCCAGCAGCTTAGTAGAACTTATCGCTGAAGCTTTCTTT,CASSLVELIAEAFF
many,TRBD2,TRBV2,TRBJ2-7,TGTGCCAGCAGTGCGGGACTAGCGGGATACGAGCAGTACTTC,CASSAGLAGYEQYF
.,.,TRBV4-1,TRBJ1-5,TGCGCCAGCAGCCAAGAAGACAAGGGGCAGCCCCAGCATTTT,CASSQEDKGQPQHF
many,.,TRBV28,TRBJ1-1,TGTGCCAGCAGTTTAAGTGGGAGAGGGGGCACTGAAGCTTTCTTT,CASSLSGRGGTEAFF
.,.,TRBV24-1,TRBJ2-2,TGTGCCACCAGTGATTTCCCGACAGAAGAAATGAACACCGGGGAGCTGTTTTTT,CATSDFPTEEMNTGELFF
many,.,TRBV2,TRBJ2-2,TGTGCCAGCAGTGAAGCCGGGGTTGGGCAGGCCAAAGAGCTGTTTTTT,CASSEAGVGQAKELFF
many,.,TRBV20-1,TRBJ2-7,TGCAGTGCGGCTCCGGGACCCTACGAGCAGTACTTC,CSAAPGPYEQYF
many,.,TRBV24-1,TRBJ2-7,TGTGCCACCAGTTTTCGTGGCAACGAGCAGTACTTC,CATSFRGNEQYF
.,TRBD1,TRBV20-1,TRBJ1-6,TGCAGTGCTAGCGGACAGGGAGGATCACCCCTCCACTTT,CSASGQGGSPLHF
.,TRBD1,TRBV11-2,TRBJ1-2,TGTGCCAGCTCCCCTACCGGGACAGGGGAACCTTATGGCTACACCTTC,CASSPTGTGEPYGYTF
many,.,TRBV20-1,TRBJ1-2,TGCAGTGCTCCACGGTCTGGGACGGGAGGCTACACCTTC,CSAPRSGTGGYTF
.,.,TRBV29-1,TRBJ2-1,TGCAGCGTTTCCAGGAGCGTTAGTTATGAGCAGTTCTTC,CSVSRSVSYEQFF
many,TRBD1,TRBV19,TRBJ2-7,TGTGCCAGTAGTCGACTGACAGGGGGCTACGAGCAGTACTTC,CASSRLTGGYEQYF
.,.,TRBV19,TRBJ1-5,TGTGCCAGTACCACCCAGGGGAGCAATCAGCCCCAGCATTTT,CASTTQGSNQPQHF
.,.,TRBV28,TRBJ2-5,TGTGCCAGCGCCAAAGCGAGGGGGGGGGGGGAGACCCAGTACTTC,CASAKARGGGETQYF
.,.,TRBV28,TRBJ1-2,TGTGCCAGCAGTTGGGGCGACTATGACTACACCTTC,CASSWGDYDYTF
once,.,TRBV6-2/TRBV6-3,TRBJ1-1,TGTGCCAGCAGTTACTTGGAGAGAGCTTTCTTT,CASSYLERAFF
few,.,TRBV11-2,TRBJ2-4,TGTGCCAGCAGCTTAGCAGGGGTTGGGAACATTCAGTACTTC,CASSLAGVGNIQYF
few,.,TRBV3-1,TRBJ1-2,TGTGCCAGCAGCCGCAGGACAGCAACGACCGGCTATGGCTACACCTTC,CASSRRTATTGYGYTF
many,.,TRBV2,TRBJ1-6,TGTGCCAGCAGTGATCTGGGGGGAGGCACACCCCTCCACTTT,CASSDLGGGTPLHF
.,.,TRBV14,TRBJ1-2,TGTGCCAGCAGTCATGAGATGGGGGGGCTTGGCTACACCTTC,CASSHEMGGLGYTF
.,TRBD1,TRBV20-1,TRBJ1-4,TGCAGTGCGAAGACAGGGTGGAGTGAAAAACTGTTTTTT,CSAKTGWSEKLFF
few,TRBD1,TRBV20-1,TRBJ2-7,TGCAGTGCTAGGACAGGGGAAGCCTACGAGCAGTACTTC,CSARTGEAYEQYF
.,TRBD1,TRBV6-1,TRBJ1-1,TGTGCCAGCAGCCACCCAGACAGGGGCTCTGAAGCTTTCTTT,CASSHPDRGSEAFF
many,.,TRBV28,TRBJ2-2,TGTGCCAGCAGTTTCAGGGGCGTAATAGGGGAGCTGTTTTTT,CASSFRGVIGELFF
few,.,TRBV9,TRBJ1-1,TGTGCCAGCAGCGTAGTAGGGGATGGTTCTGAAGCTTTCTTT,CASSVVGDGSEAFF
.,TRBD1,TRBV30,TRBJ2-7,TGTGCCTGGAGTACGGGACAGGGATCCAACGAGCAGTACTTC,CAWSTGQGSNEQYF
few,TRBD2,TRBV4-1,TRBJ2-2,TGCGCCAGCCGACCCGGGGGGGTCACCGGGGAGCTGTTTTTT,CASRPGGVTGELFF
many,.,TRBV12-3/TRBV12-4,TRBJ1-4,TGTGCCAGCAGTGCGAGCGACAGGCTCGGCGGGGAAAAACTGTTTTTT,CASSASDRLGGEKLFF
many,.,TRBV7-2,TRBJ2-2,TGTGCCAGCACCGTTACCCCCGTCGGGGAGCTGTTTTTT,CASTVTPVGELFF
many,TRBD2,TRBV7-3,TRBJ2-7,TGTGCCAGCAGCTGGACTAGCGGGGGCCCCTACGAGCAGTACTTC,CASSWTSGGPYEQYF
many,.,TRBV11-3,TRBJ2-7,TGTGCCAGCAGCTTAGAAGGCGGGCAGGCCCCCTACGAGCAGTACTTC,CASSLEGGQAPYEQYF
.,.,TRBV18,TRBJ1-4,TGTGCCAGCTCCCCTCCCGGGACACCAGAAAAACTGTTTTTT,CASSPPGTPEKLFF
.,TRBD2,TRBV14,TRBJ2-7,TGTGCCAGCAGCCAAGTAGGGAGGGCAGCCTACGAGCAGTACTTC,CASSQVGRAAYEQYF
few,.,TRBV6-1,TRBJ1-1,TGTGCCAGCAGTCACCCCCCGGAGAACACTGAAGCTTTCTTT,CASSHPPENTEAFF
.,TRBD1,TRBV6-1,TRBJ1-2,TGTGCCAGCAGGAGGACAGGCCCCTATGGCTACACCTTC,CASRRTGPYGYTF
.,TRBD2,TRBV6-1,TRBJ2-7,TGTGCCAACCTTAAGGTTAGCGGGAGACCCTACGAGCAGTACTTC,CANLKVSGRPYEQYF
many,.,TRBV28,TRBJ2-7,TGTGCCAGCAGTTTAGAGAGTTGGGAGCAGTACTTC,CASSLESWEQYF
.,TRBD2,TRBV19,TRBJ2-2,TGTGCCAGTAGTACCCTAAGCGCGGGAGCGGCCGGGGAGCTGTTTTTT,CASSTLSAGAAGELFF
many,TRBD2,TRBV6-1,TRBJ2-5,TGTGCCAGCAGCGATCCGGGACTAGCGATTGAGACCCAGTACTTC,CASSDPGLAIETQYF
once,.,TRBV4-1,TRBJ2-6,TGCGCCAGCAGCCAAGGAGTCTCTGGGGCCAACGTCCTGACTTTC,CASSQGVSGANVLTF
few,.,TRBV13,TRBJ1-2,TGTGCCAGCAGCTTAGAGGGGGACAACTATGGCTACACCTTC,CASSLEGDNYGYTF
.,.,TRBV7-9,TRBJ2-7,TGTGCCAGCACTCTTGGGGTGACCGAGCAGTACTTC,CASTLGVTEQYF
.,.,TRBV2,TRBJ1-5,TGTGCCAGCTACCCCGAGGCCGGGGGCAATCAGCCCCAGCATTTT,CASYPEAGGNQPQHF
many,.,TRBV6-1,TRBJ1-1,TGTGCCAGGCCTTGGAGGGTGATGAACACTGAAGCTTTCTTT,CARPWRVMNTEAFF
many,.,TRBV3-1,TRBJ2-5,TGTGCCAGCAGCCAAGGGTCGGCAGGCGGGAAGACCCAGTACTTC,CASSQGSAGGKTQYF
many,.,TRBV18,TRBJ1-6,TGTGCCAGCTCAACCTATGGGGGCGATGATTCACCCCTCCACTTT,CASSTYGGDDSPLHF
once,TRBD2,TRBV20-1,TRBJ2-1,TGCAGTGCTAGTCAGGGGACTAGCGGGAGGAATGAGCAGTTCTTC,CSASQGTSGRNEQFF
many,.,TRBV14,TRBJ1-2,TGTGCCAGCAGCCAAGATCTTACAGGGCCTGGCTACACCTTC,CASSQDLTGPGYTF